One sample yielded the 32 T cell receptor beta chains listed below, sequenced in a study of cytomegalovirus exposure and HLA in healthy donors (dated by TCRdb to the late 2010s). Libraries were made using the immunoSEQ multiplex PCR assay. A mixture of 60 forward primers for TCR Vbeta segments and 13 reverse primers for TCR Jbeta segments was used in the multiplex PCR. TCRdb retrieved this table from immuneACCESS and kept in-frame rearrangements only. Not all clones are present; in checked studies, unresolved V genes account for under half, and no reason is known for the remainder. The sample profile shows about 160,000 clones; less than 85% of them were found once. 3.5% to 5% of the sample belongs to the ten largest clones. The material sequenced was PBMCs. These receptors were taken from a man aged 40-49 years in good health and CMV-seronegative.

V is TRBV28 and J is TRBJ2-5; TRBD1 matches 7 bases. In germline, CDR1 is MDHEN, CDR2 SYDVKM. V gave up 4 bases and J gave up 0 bases; unmatched junction bases: 5. CDR3 length equals 15 residues. The CDR3 region is CASSSGQVYQETQYF. The CDR3 DNA reads as TGTGCCAGCAGTTCCGGACAGGTGTACCAAGAGACCCAGTACTTC.

This clone was picked up a small number of times. The chain is built from TRBV4-3 and TRBJ2-3, with 9 bases aligning to TRBD2. In germline, CDR1 is LGHNA, CDR2 YSLEER. The CDR3 sequence is 18 residues long. The V and J ends lost 4 bases and 4 bases, in that order; junction bases with no gene match: 15. The CDR3 DNA sequence: TGCGCCAGCAGCCCCGGTGCGGGGGGGCGGATGGGCGCAGATACGCAGTATTTT. Translating gives CASSPGAGGRMGADTQYF.

CDR3 nucleotides: TGTGCCAGCAGCCCCGAGGGGACAGGGAGGAACTATGGCTACACCTTC. It translates to CASSPEGTGRNYGYTF. This chain joins TRBV5-4 and TRBJ1-2, with TRBD1 identical over 9 bases. The V gene's germline CDR1 is SGHNT and CDR2 YYREEE (reference sequence). Trimming cost V 4 bases and J 2 bases; bases outside gene matches: 9. The CDR3 covers 16 residues.

The chain carries TRBV28 and TRBJ1-2, with 8 bases fitting TRBD1. The CDR3 sequence is 14 residues long. Germline CDR1 is MDHEN and CDR2 is SYDVKM. V lost 3 bases, J lost 2 bases, and 2 bases stayed unmatched. CDR3 sequence reads: CASSFAGGNYGYTF. The CDR3 coding sequence is TGTGCCAGCAGTTTTGCAGGGGGCAACTATGGCTACACCTTC.

This clone came up a few times. The chain joins TRBV6-1 to TRBJ1-4; TRBD1 is a possible D gene (6 bases). Trimming took off 1 base at V and 8 bases at J, with 20 bases between the two ends. The length of the CDR3 is 17 residues. Germline loops: CDR1 MNHNS, CDR2 SASEGT. The CDR3 sequence is CASSEGGGGRPSEKLFF. The DNA for the CDR3 is TGTGCCAGCAGTGAAGGAGGGGGGGGCCGACCAAGCGAAAAACTGTTTTTT.

The V call is TRBV6-1, the J call TRBJ1-2; 9 bases match TRBD1. Germline trimming cut 3 bases from V and 4 bases from J; bases unmatched to any gene: 0. The V gene's germline CDR1 is MNHNS and CDR2 SASEGT. This CDR3 spans 13 amino acids. CDR3 sequence reads: CASSEGQGYGYTF. DNA for the CDR3: TGTGCCAGCAGTGAGGGACAGGGCTATGGCTACACCTTC.

This chain uses TRBV7-9 with TRBJ1-1; TRBD1 is a possible D gene (5 bases). The germline V gene has CDR1 SEHNR and CDR2 FQNEAQ (reference sequence). This CDR3 is built from 12 residues. V was clipped by 10 bases and J by 3 bases, with 12 bases between them. In DNA, the CDR3 is TGTGCCATGCGGACACTGGACACTGAAGCTTTCTTT. Protein: CAMRTLDTEAFF.

The V gene is TRBV30, the J gene TRBJ2-3; TRBD1 agrees at 9 bases. The V gene's germline CDR1 is GTSNPN and CDR2 SVGIG (reference sequence). V lost 5 bases and J lost 3; bases outside the gene matches: 12. There are 16 residues in the CDR3. The CDR3 DNA is TGTGCCTGGGCCTTCGGGACAGGGCATCGGACAGATACGCAGTATTTT. Residues: CAWAFGTGHRTDTQYF. Based on the CDR3 plus reference TRBV30 and TRBJ2-3, the full variable domain is SQTIHQWPATLVQPVGSPLSLECTVEGTSNPNLYWYRQAAGRGLQLLFYSVGIGQISSEVPQNLSASRPQDRQFILSSKKLLLSDSGFYLCAWAFGTGHRTDTQYFGPGTRLTVL.

The gene calls are TRBV29-1 and TRBJ2-3; weak D call: TRBD1 (5 bases). CDR1 and CDR2 (germline): SQVTM, ANQGSEA. The CDR3 extends over 13 amino acids. V was shortened by 3 bases and J by 5 bases, with 12 bases between the two germline ends. CDR3 sequence (DNA): TGCAGCGTTGACGGTAGGGGTGGAGATACGCAGTATTTT. Protein: CSVDGRGGDTQYF.

The chain uses TRBV5-4 and TRBJ2-3, with D possibly matching TRBD2 (5 bases). Trimming took off 3 bases at V and 3 bases at J, with 8 bases between the two ends. The CDR3 runs 13 residues. Germline V gene lookup returns CDR1 SGHNT and CDR2 YYREEE (reference sequence). DNA of the CDR3: TGTGCCAGCAGCTATCGAGGGACAGATACGCAGTATTTT. Its protein product is CASSYRGTDTQYF.

The chain employs TRBV27 and TRBJ2-1; D perhaps matches TRBD2 (5 bases). From germline, CDR1 is MNHEY and CDR2 SMNVEV (reference sequence). V lost 3 bases and J 3 bases, leaving 12 bases between the germline ends. CDR3 size: 15 residues. For the CDR3, the DNA is TGTGCCAGCAGTTTCGCACCCGGGGTCTACAATGAGCAGTTCTTC. It codes for CASSFAPGVYNEQFF.

CDR3 bases: TGTGCCAGCAGCCCCAGGGGGCCCGCCTACGAGCAGTACTTC. This codes for CASSPRGPAYEQYF. The rearrangement uses TRBV9 and TRBJ2-7; 8 positions agree with TRBD1. The V and J ends lost 4 bases and 2 bases, in that order; junction bases with no gene match: 5. Germline V gene sequence: CDR1 SGDLS, CDR2 YYNGEE. CDR3 length: 14 residues. The entire variable domain, with the rest obtained from reference TRBV9 and TRBJ2-7, is as follows: DSGVTQTPKHLITATGQRVTLRCSPRSGDLSVYWYQQSLDQGLQFLIQYYNGEERAKGNILERFSAQQFPDLHSELNLSSLELGDSALYFCASSPRGPAYEQYFGPGTRLTVT.

CDR3 sequence: CASSMRWEAFF. The CDR3 nucleotides read TGTGCCAGTAGTATGAGATGGGAAGCTTTCTTT. The V and J genes are TRBV19 and TRBJ1-1; D gene ambiguous. The CDR3 loop spans 11 amino acids. Trimming took 3 bases from V and 8 from J, leaving 7 bases between them. CDR1 is LNHDA and CDR2 is SQIVND in the germline V gene (reference sequence). Supplemented by reference TRBV19 and TRBJ1-1, the full variable domain reads DGGITQSPKYLFRKEGQNVTLSCEQNLNHDAMYWYRQDPGQGLRLIYYSQIVNDFQKGDIAEGYSVSREKKESFPLTVTSAQKNPTAFYLCASSMRWEAFFGQGTRLTVV.

The rearrangement uses TRBV5-4 and TRBJ2-2, with a weak D call TRBD2 (6 bases). With 4 bases removed from V and 3 bases from J, the gap between germline ends came to 13 bases. Germline CDR1 reads SGHNT; CDR2 reads YYREEE (reference sequence). The CDR3 extends over 15 amino acids. CDR3 in amino acids: CASSLGTADTGELFF. The CDR3 DNA follows: TGTGCCAGCAGCCTAGGGACTGCTGACACCGGGGAGCTGTTTTTT.

J is TRBJ1-5 and V is TRBV7-3, with 7 bases aligning to TRBD1. V dropped 6 bases and J dropped 4; count of bases not matched to a gene: 3. Looked up from germline, CDR1 is SGHTA and CDR2 is FQGTGA. The CDR3 is made up of 13 amino acids. The CDR3 here is CASSSGGNQPQHF. In DNA form, the CDR3 reads TGTGCCAGCAGTTCAGGGGGGAATCAGCCCCAGCATTTT. The variable domain in full, completed from reference TRBV7-3 and TRBJ1-5, reads GAGVSQTPSNKVTEKGKYVELRCDPISGHTALYWYRQSLGQGPEFLIYFQGTGAADDSGLPNDRFFAVRPEGSVSTLKIQRTERGDSAVYLCASSSGGNQPQHFGDGTRLSIL.

The chain couples TRBV30 to TRBJ1-1; 7 bases fit TRBD1. The CDR3 is 13 amino acids. Germline lookup yields CDR1 GTSNPN and CDR2 SVGIG (reference sequence). V lost 8 bases and J lost 5; bases outside the gene matches: 11. As DNA, the CDR3 is TGTGCCCTATATAAACAGGGGATAACTGAAGCTTTCTTT. Translation: CALYKQGITEAFF.

This clone was seen just once. The chain uses TRBV14 and TRBJ2-3; D remains ambiguous. V shed 4 bases and J shed 5 bases, with 16 bases lying between them. CDR1 is SGHDN, CDR2 FVKESK, per germline. CDR3 length equals 15 residues. The CDR3 loop reads CASSPRRTTGDTQYF. The CDR3 bases are TGTGCCAGCAGCCCCCGGCGAACCACGGGAGATACGCAGTATTTT. Based on the CDR3 plus reference TRBV14 and TRBJ2-3, the full variable domain is EAGVTQFPSHSVIEKGQTVTLRCDPISGHDNLYWYRRVMGKEIKFLLHFVKESKQDESGMPNNRFLAERTGGTYSTLKVQPAELEDSGVYFCASSPRRTTGDTQYFGPGTRLTVL.

This rearrangement joins TRBV27 to TRBJ1-5; 7 bases are a match to TRBD1. After removal of 5 bases from V and 4 bases from J, the junction contained 8 bases not matched to a gene. The CDR3 spans 15 residues. Germline CDR1 reads MNHEY; CDR2 reads SMNVEV (reference sequence). The CDR3 sequence: CASSAGQVVNQPQHF. The CDR3 coding sequence is TGTGCCAGCAGTGCCGGACAGGTGGTTAATCAGCCCCAGCATTTT.

The chain uses TRBV27 and TRBJ1-5; 7 bases are a match to TRBD1. The CDR3 extends over 14 amino acids. The germline gives CDR1 MNHEY, CDR2 SMNVEV (reference sequence). The V gene end was trimmed by 6 bases and the J gene end by 0 bases; junction bases not matched to a gene: 2. CDR3 sequence (DNA): TGTGCCAGCAGAAGACAGGGTAGCAATCAGCCCCAGCATTTT. This encodes CASRRQGSNQPQHF.

V gene TRBV15 combines with J gene TRBJ1-2; D ambiguous. The V gene lost 0 bases and the J gene lost 10 bases, with 18 bases spanning the gap. The CDR3 has 15 residues. Germline V gene sequence: CDR1 LNHNV, CDR2 YYDKDF (reference sequence). CDR3 residues: CATSRDGTVESVYTF. The DNA for the CDR3 is TGTGCCACCAGCAGAGATGGTACGGTTGAAAGCGTCTACACCTTC.

This rearrangement joins TRBV11-3 to TRBJ2-5; the D gene is possibly TRBD1 (6 bases). V lost 5 bases to trimming and J lost 1 base, with 14 bases between them. The length of the CDR3 is 15 residues. The germline CDR1 and CDR2 sequences are SGHNT and YENEEA. The CDR3 region has the DNA TGTGCCAGCAGCCCAACTCGAGGGGGCCAAGAGACCCAGTACTTC. Translated: CASSPTRGGQETQYF.

This clone has just a few counts. This chain joins TRBV7-2 and TRBJ2-1, with a possible D match to TRBD2 (7 bases). V was trimmed by 3 bases and J by 5 bases, leaving 14 bases between them. Germline V gives CDR1 SGHTA, CDR2 FQGNSA. This CDR3 is built from 15 residues. The chain's CDR3 is CASSLRGGLHNEQFF. The CDR3 DNA sequence: TGTGCCAGCAGCTTGCGCGGGGGCCTTCACAATGAGCAGTTCTTC.

There are a few counts of this clone. V is TRBV7-9 and J is TRBJ2-7, with D possibly TRBD2 on 6 matching bases. This CDR3 contains 13 residues. CDR1 and CDR2 from the germline V gene are SEHNR and FQNEAQ (reference sequence). The V end lost 5 bases, the J end lost 6 bases, and 14 bases lay between the germline ends. The DNA for the CDR3 is TGTGCCAGCAGCCCCTCACTAGCTTCCGAGCAGTACTTC. This translates into CASSPSLASEQYF.

This chain uses TRBV7-9 with TRBJ2-3, with TRBD1 identical over 9 bases. The germline V gene has CDR1 SEHNR and CDR2 FQNEAQ (reference sequence). The CDR3 spans 14 residues. Trimming at V came to 5 bases and at J to 4 bases, leaving 4 bases not matched to a gene. DNA of the CDR3: TGTGCCAGCAGCCCGGGGACAGGGCCAGATACGCAGTATTTT. It codes for CASSPGTGPDTQYF.

The table lists this clone with a count of one. J is TRBJ2-5 and V is TRBV6-5, with 13 bases that match TRBD2. The DNA matches TRBJ2-7 better at its end, which makes the J call doubtful. The CDR3 length is 15 residues. Germline V gene data show CDR1 as MNHEY and CDR2 as SVGAGI. CDR3 loop: CASTRTSGGTYEQYF. CDR3 nucleotides: TGTGCCAGCACAAGGACTAGCGGGGGAACCTACGAGCAGTACTTC.

As concerns this clone: One end of the junction fails to match germline, which may point to a read error. This chain joins TRBV7-9 and TRBJ1-2; 12 nucleotides align to TRBD1. The CDR3 has 16 residues. Germline V gene sequence: CDR1 SEHNR, CDR2 FQNEAQ (reference sequence). In DNA, the CDR3 is TGTTCCAGCAGCTTAGGCCTGGGACAGGGGGCCTATGGCTACACCTTC. Encoded protein: CSSSLGLGQGAYGYTF. Combining the CDR3 with reference TRBV7-9 and TRBJ1-2 gives the whole variable domain DTGVSQNPRHKITKRGQNVTFRCDPISEHNRLYWYRQTLGQGPEFLTYFQNEAQLEKSRLLSDRFSAERPKGSFSTLEIQRTEQGDSAMYLCSSSLGLGQGAYGYTFGSGTRLTVV.

The rearrangement joins TRBV12-5 to TRBJ1-4; D is uncertain. This CDR3 contains 15 residues. Trimming left V 3 bases short and J 8 bases short, with 16 bases between. Germline CDR1 and CDR2: LGHNT and FRNRAP. CDR3: CASGFGSWREEKLFF. In nucleotides, the CDR3 is TGTGCTAGTGGTTTCGGTAGTTGGAGGGAGGAAAAACTGTTTTTT.

This chain links TRBV7-3 with TRBJ2-3; 11 bases fit TRBD2. Germline assignment: CDR1 SGHTA and CDR2 FQGTGA. Trimming cost V 4 bases and J 6 bases; bases outside gene matches: 15. The CDR3 loop spans 18 amino acids. The CDR3 spells CASSSNMLAGGSGDTQYF. CDR3 sequence (DNA): TGTGCCAGCAGCTCCAACATGTTAGCGGGGGGGTCTGGGGATACGCAGTATTTT.

CDR3 sequence (DNA): TGTGCCACCAGCAGGGGGAAGGGGGCCGTGTCCAAAAACATTCAGTACTTC. Encoded protein: CATSRGKGAVSKNIQYF. The gene calls are TRBV15 and TRBJ2-4, with 7 bases identical to TRBD1. The germline V gene encodes CDR1 LNHNV and CDR2 YYDKDF (reference sequence). Trimming took 3 bases from V and 2 from J; bases not matched to a gene: 10. The CDR3 extends over 17 amino acids. Full variable domain (rest looked up from reference TRBV15 and TRBJ2-4): DAMVIQNPRYQVTQFGKPVTLSCSQTLNHNVMYWYQQKSSQAPKLLFHYYDKDFNNEADTPDNFQSRRPNTSFCFLDIRSPGLGDTAMYLCATSRGKGAVSKNIQYFGAGTRLSVL.

As for this clone: At one end the junction does not follow the germline gene, possibly because of a read error. The rearrangement uses TRBV7-9 and TRBJ1-1; no clear D. This CDR3 is built from 14 residues. Per germline, CDR1 SEHNR and CDR2 FQNEAQ (reference sequence). The CDR3 DNA follows: TGTGCCAGCAGTTTAGGTGGGCTGAACACTGAAGCTTTCTTT. Translated: CASSLGGLNTEAFF.

The chain links TRBV6-5 to TRBJ1-1; TRBD1 matches at 8 bases. The CDR3 is 14 amino acids. The trim removed 8 bases at V and 1 base at J, leaving 6 bases unmatched. Germline lookup yields CDR1 MNHEY and CDR2 SVGAGI. CDR3 protein: CASRAGTGNTEAFF. The CDR3 nucleotides read TGTGCCAGCCGAGCCGGGACAGGGAACACTGAAGCTTTCTTT.

This chain joins TRBV7-9 and TRBJ1-1; the D gene is possibly TRBD1 (5 bases). V lost 5 bases and J 1 base, leaving 8 bases between the germline ends. The CDR3 loop spans 13 amino acids. Germline-derived CDR1 and CDR2 are SEHNR and FQNEAQ (reference sequence). DNA of the CDR3: TGTGCCAGCAGCATACAGGAGAACACTGAAGCTTTCTTT. This gives the protein CASSIQENTEAFF.